This TCR beta chain was captured by sequencing in a study of regulatory T cells in long-lasting Graves disease. Whole-study results and caveats: Persistent patients shared more public clonotypes (around 2,500) than newly diagnosed patients (approximately 1,000). Gene preferences differed: TRBV28, TRBJ1-2, TRBJ2-5 in persistent cases.

With iRepertoire HTBI primers and Arm-PCR of CDR3 regions, TCR beta libraries were built. In the source study's methods: The samples yielded roughly 64 TRBV and some 15 TRBJ segments. TCRdb itself ran the multiplex PCR reads through MiXCR, one entry per CDR3 protein. It is TCRdb's table, rather than the study itself, that gives the V and J calls and clone size. The sample has approximately 350,000 distinct CDR3 sequences; 15% to 20% are singletons. Regarding time point: newly diagnosed GD, antithyroid drugs for less than 3 months. Extracted RNA from PBMCs served as the source of the TCR library. The CDR3 runs to 15 residues. Germline CDR1 reads MNHEY; CDR2 reads SVGEGT. Note on this clonotype: Its target is unknown. A much larger clone differs by one base, so this may be a read error.

These data are also associated with another study on T cells in Graves' hyperthyroidism and ophthalmopathy.

The starting material was peripheral blood mononuclear cells (PBMCs), obtained at new diagnosis, from a patient treated with antithyroid drugs. The origin of this receptor is a woman aged 18-29 years with Graves disease. The rearrangement uses TRBV6-2 or TRBV6-3 and TRBJ2-7; 10 bases line up with TRBD1. CDR3 sequence (DNA): TGTACCAGCAGTGAAGGACAGGGGGGAGCCTACGAGCAGTACTTC. Protein: CTSSEGQGGAYEQYF.